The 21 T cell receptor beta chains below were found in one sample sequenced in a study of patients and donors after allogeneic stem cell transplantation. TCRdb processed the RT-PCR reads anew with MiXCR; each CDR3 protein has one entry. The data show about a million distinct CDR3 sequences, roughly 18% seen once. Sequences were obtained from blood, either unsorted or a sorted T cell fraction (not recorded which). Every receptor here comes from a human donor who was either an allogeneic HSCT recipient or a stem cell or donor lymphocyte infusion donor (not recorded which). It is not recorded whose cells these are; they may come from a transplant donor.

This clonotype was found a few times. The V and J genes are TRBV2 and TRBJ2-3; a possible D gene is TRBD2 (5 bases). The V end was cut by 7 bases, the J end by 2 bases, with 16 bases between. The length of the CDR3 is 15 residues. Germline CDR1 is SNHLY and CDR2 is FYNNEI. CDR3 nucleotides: TGTGCCAGCATCGGGGTCATCCTCGCCACAGATACGCAGTATTTT. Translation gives CASIGVILATDTQYF.

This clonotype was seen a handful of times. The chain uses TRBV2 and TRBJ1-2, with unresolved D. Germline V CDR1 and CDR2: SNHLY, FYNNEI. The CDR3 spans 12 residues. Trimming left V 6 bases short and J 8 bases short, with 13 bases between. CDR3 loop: CASRPDTGGYTF. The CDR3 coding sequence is TGTGCCAGCAGGCCTGACACCGGGGGCTACACCTTC. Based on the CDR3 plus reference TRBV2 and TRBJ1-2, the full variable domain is EPEVTQTPSHQVTQMGQEVILRCVPISNHLYFYWYRQILGQKVEFLVSFYNNEISEKSEIFDDQFSVERPDGSNFTLKIRSTKLEDSAMYFCASRPDTGGYTFGSGTRLTVV.

CDR3 nucleotide sequence: TGTGCCAGCAGCTTATATGCCAGTACCTACGAGCAGTACTTC. It yields the protein CASSLYASTYEQYF. The chain uses TRBV7-8 and TRBJ2-7; D not certain. The CDR3 has 14 amino acids. CDR1 is SGHVS, CDR2 FQNEAQ, per germline. V was trimmed by 2 bases and J by 2 bases, leaving 10 bases between them.

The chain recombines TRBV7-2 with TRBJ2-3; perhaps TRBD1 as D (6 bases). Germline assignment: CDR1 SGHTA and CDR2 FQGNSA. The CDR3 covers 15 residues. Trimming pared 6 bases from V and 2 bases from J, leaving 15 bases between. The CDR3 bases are TGTGCCAGCAGTCTCAGACAGGAAATCACAGATACGCAGTATTTT. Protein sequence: CASSLRQEITDTQYF. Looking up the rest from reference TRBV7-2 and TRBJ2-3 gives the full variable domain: GAGVSQSPSNKVTEKGKDVELRCDPISGHTALYWYRQSLGQGLEFLIYFQGNSAPDKSGLPSDRFSAERTGGSVSTLTIQRTQQEDSAVYLCASSLRQEITDTQYFGPGTRLTVL.

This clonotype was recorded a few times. For the CDR3, the DNA is TGCGCCAGCAGCGGCGGACAGGGAAGGAACACCGGGGAGCTGTTTTTT. Translating gives CASSGGQGRNTGELFF. The gene calls are TRBV5-1 and TRBJ2-2, with 8 nucleotides matching TRBD1. V shed 4 bases, J shed 1 base, and the junction held 6 bases outside the gene matches. Per the germline V gene, CDR1 is SGHRS and CDR2 is YFSETQ. This CDR3 region has 16 residues.

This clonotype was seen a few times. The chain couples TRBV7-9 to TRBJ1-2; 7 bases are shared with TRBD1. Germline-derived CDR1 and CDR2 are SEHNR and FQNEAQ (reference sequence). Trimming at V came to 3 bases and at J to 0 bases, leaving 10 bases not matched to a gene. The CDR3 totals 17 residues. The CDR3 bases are TGTGCCAGCAGCTTCGGTTTGGACAGGCCTGCTAACTATGGCTACACCTTC. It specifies CASSFGLDRPANYGYTF. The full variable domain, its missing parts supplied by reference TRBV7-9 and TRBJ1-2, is DTGVSQNPRHKITKRGQNVTFRCDPISEHNRLYWYRQTLGQGPEFLTYFQNEAQLEKSRLLSDRFSAERPKGSFSTLEIQRTEQGDSAMYLCASSFGLDRPANYGYTFGSGTRLTVV.

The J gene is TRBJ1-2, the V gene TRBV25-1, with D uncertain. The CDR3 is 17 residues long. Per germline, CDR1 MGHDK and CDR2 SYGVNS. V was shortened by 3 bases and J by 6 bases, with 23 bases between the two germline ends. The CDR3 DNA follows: TGTGCCAGCAGTGACCCCTACCGGCGGGTGGGAATGGATGGCTACACCTTC. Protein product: CASSDPYRRVGMDGYTF.

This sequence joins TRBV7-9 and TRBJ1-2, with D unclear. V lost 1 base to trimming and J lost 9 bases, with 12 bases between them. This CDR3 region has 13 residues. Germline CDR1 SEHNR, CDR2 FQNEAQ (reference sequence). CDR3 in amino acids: CASSLGSGYSYTF. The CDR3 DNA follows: TGTGCCAGCAGCTTAGGCTCGGGGTATAGCTACACCTTC.

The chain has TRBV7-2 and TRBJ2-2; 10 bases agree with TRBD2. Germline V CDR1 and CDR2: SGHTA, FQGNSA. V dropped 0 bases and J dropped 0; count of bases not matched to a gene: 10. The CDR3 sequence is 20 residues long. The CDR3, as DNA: TGTGCCAGCAGCTTAGCGCCCATCCTAGCGGGGGCCACGAACACCGGGGAGCTGTTTTTT. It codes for CASSLAPILAGATNTGELFF.

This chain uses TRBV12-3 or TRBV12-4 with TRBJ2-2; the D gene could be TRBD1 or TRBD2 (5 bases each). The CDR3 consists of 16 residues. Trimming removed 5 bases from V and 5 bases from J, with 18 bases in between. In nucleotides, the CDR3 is TGTGCCAGCAGTGCTCCGGGACCATCTGGGACCGGGGAGCTGTTTTTT. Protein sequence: CASSAPGPSGTGELFF.

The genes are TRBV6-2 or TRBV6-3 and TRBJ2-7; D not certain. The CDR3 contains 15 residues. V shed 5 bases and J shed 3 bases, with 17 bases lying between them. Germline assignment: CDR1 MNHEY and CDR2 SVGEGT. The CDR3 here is CASSDRHADFYEQYF. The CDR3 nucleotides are TGTGCCAGCAGTGACCGACACGCTGACTTCTACGAGCAGTACTTC.

The CDR3 is CASSSQPHTGGDEKLFF. As DNA, the CDR3 is TGTGCCAGCAGTTCACAGCCCCACACGGGGGGAGATGAAAAACTGTTTTTT. J is TRBJ1-4 and V is TRBV27; a possible D gene is TRBD1 (5 bases). In germline, CDR1 is MNHEY, CDR2 SMNVEV (reference sequence). V was clipped by 4 bases and J by 6 bases, with 21 bases between them. This CDR3 is built from 17 residues.

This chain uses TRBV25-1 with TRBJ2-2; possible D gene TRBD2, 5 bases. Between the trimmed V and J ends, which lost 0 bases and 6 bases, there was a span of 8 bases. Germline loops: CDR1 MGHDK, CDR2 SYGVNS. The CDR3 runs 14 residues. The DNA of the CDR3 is TGTGCCAGCAGTGAATATAGAGGGCCCGGGGAGCTGTTTTTT. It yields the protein CASSEYRGPGELFF.

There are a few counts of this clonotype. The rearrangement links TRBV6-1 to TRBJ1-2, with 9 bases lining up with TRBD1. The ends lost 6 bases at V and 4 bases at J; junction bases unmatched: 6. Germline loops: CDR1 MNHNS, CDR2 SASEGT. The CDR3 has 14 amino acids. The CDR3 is CASRTGQGGYGYTF. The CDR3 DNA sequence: TGTGCCAGCAGGACGGGACAGGGAGGCTATGGCTACACCTTC.

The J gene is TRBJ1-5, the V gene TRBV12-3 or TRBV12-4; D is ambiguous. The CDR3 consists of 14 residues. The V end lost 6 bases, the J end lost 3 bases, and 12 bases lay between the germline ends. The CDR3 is CASSSTDYNQPQHF. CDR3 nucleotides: TGTGCCAGCAGCTCAACAGATTACAATCAGCCCCAGCATTTT.

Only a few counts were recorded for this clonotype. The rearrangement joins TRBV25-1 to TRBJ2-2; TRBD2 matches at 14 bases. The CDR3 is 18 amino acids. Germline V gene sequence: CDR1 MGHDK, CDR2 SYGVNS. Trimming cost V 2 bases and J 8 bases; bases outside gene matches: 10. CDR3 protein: CASSETPTSGRAVGELFF. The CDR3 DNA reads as TGTGCCAGCAGTGAAACCCCGACTAGCGGGAGGGCCGTAGGGGAGCTGTTTTTT.

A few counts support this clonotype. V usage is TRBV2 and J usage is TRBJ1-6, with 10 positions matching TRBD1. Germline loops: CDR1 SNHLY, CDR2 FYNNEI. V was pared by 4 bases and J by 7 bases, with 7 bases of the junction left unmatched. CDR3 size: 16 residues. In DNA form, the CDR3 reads TGTGCCAGCAGTGTTCATAGGGGACAGGGGAATTCACCCCTCCACTTT. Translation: CASSVHRGQGNSPLHF.

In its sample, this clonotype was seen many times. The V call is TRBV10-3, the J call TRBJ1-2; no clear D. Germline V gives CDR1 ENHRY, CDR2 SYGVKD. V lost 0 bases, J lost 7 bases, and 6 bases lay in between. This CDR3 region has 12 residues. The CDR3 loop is CAISESMSGYTF. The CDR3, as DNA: TGTGCCATCAGTGAGTCGATGAGTGGCTACACCTTC.

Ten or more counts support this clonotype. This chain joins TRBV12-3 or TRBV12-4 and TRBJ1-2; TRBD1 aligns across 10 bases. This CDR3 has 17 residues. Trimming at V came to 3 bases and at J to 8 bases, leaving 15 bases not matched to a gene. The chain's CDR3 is CASSFYGERGQGGGYTF. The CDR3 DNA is TGTGCCAGCAGTTTCTACGGCGAGCGCGGACAGGGGGGCGGCTACACCTTC.

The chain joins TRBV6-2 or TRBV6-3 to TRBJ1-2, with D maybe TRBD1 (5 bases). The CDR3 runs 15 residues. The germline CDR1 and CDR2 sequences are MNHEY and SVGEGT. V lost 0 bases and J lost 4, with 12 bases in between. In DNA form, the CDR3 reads TGTGCCAGCAGTTACTCGGGGGAATGGATCTATGGCTACACCTTC. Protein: CASSYSGEWIYGYTF.

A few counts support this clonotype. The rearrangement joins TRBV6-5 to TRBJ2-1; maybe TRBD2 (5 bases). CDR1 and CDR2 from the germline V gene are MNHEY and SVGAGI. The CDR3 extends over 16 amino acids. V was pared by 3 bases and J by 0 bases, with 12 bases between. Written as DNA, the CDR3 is TGTGCCAGCAGTTATGAGGGAAGAAGCTCCTACAATGAGCAGTTCTTC. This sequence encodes CASSYEGRSSYNEQFF.